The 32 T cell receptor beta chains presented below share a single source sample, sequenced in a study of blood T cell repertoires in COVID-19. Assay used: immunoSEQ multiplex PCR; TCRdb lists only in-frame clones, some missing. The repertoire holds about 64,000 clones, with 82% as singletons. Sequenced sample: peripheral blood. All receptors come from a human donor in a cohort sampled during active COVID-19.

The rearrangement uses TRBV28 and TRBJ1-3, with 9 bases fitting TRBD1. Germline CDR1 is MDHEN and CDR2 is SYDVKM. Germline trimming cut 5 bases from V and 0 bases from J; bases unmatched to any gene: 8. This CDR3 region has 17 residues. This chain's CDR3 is CASSPTPGQGSGNTIYF. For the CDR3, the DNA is TGTGCCAGCAGTCCTACTCCGGGACAGGGCTCTGGAAACACCATATATTTT.

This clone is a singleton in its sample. CDR3 sequence (DNA): TGTGCCAGCAGTTCGGACAAATTCTTCGAAGCTTTCTTT. Translation: CASSSDKFFEAFF. The V and J genes are TRBV12-3 or TRBV12-4 and TRBJ1-1, with D tentatively TRBD1 (5 bases). V shed 4 bases and J shed 8 bases, with 14 bases lying between them. This CDR3 contains 13 residues.

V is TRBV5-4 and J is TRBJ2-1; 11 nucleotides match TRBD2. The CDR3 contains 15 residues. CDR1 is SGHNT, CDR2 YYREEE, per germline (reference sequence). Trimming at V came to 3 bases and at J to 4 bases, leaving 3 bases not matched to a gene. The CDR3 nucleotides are TGTGCCAGCAGCTCCGGGACTAGCGGATACAATGAGCAGTTCTTC. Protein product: CASSSGTSGYNEQFF.

In DNA form, the CDR3 reads TGTGCCAGCAGCCCGAACAGGGGCGCTAATGAAAAACTGTTTTTT. It yields the protein CASSPNRGANEKLFF. The chain uses TRBV7-7 and TRBJ1-4, with 7 bases that match TRBD1. V lost 5 bases, J lost 3 bases, and 6 bases stayed unmatched. The CDR3 has 15 residues. Germline assignment: CDR1 SSHAT and CDR2 FNYEAQ (reference sequence).

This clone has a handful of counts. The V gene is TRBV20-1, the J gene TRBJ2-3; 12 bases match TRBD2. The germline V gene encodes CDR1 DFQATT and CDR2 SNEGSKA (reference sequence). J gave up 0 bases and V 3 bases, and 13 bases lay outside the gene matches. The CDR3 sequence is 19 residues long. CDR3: CSASTSGGMLGASTDTQYF. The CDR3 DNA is TGCAGTGCTAGTACTAGCGGGGGGATGCTAGGGGCTAGCACAGATACGCAGTATTTT.

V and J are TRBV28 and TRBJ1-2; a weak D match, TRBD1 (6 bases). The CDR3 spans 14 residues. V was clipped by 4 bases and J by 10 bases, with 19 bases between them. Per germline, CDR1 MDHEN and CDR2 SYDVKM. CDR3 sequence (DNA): TGTGCCAGCAGTTCCCGACAGGTTTTGGGTGTCTACACCTTC. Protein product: CASSSRQVLGVYTF.

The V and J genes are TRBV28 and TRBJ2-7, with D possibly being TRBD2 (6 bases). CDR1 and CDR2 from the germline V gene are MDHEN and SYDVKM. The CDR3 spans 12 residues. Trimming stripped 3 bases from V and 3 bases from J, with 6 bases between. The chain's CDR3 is CASSLRGYEQYV. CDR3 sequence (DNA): TGTGCCAGCAGTTTGCGGGGCTACGAGCAGTACGTC.

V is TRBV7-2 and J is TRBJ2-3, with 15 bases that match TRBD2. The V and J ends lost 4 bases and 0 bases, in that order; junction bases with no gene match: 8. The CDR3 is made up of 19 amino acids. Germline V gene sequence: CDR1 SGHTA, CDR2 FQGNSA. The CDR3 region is CASSSGLAGGIFSTDTQYF. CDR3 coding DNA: TGTGCCAGCAGCTCAGGACTAGCGGGGGGGATTTTTAGCACAGATACGCAGTATTTT. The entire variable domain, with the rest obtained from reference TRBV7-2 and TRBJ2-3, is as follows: GAGVSQSPSNKVTEKGKDVELRCDPISGHTALYWYRQSLGQGLEFLIYFQGNSAPDKSGLPSDRFSAERTGGSVSTLTIQRTQQEDSAVYLCASSSGLAGGIFSTDTQYFGPGTRLTVL.

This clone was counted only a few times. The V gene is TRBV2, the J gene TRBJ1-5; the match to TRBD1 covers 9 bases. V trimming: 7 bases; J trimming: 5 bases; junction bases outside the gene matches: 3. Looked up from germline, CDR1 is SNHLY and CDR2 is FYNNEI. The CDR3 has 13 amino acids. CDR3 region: CASKGQGDQPQHF. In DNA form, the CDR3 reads TGTGCCAGCAAGGGACAGGGCGATCAGCCCCAGCATTTT.

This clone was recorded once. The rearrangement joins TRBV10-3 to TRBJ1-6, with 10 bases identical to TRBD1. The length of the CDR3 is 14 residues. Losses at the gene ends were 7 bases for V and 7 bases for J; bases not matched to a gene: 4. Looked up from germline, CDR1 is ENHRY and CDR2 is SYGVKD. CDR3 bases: TGTGCCATCAACCCGGGACAGGGGAATTCACCCCTCCACTTT. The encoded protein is CAINPGQGNSPLHF.

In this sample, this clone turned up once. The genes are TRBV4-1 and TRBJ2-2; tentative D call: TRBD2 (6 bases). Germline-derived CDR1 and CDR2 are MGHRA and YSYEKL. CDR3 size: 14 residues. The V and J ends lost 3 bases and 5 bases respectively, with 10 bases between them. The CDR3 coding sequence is TGCGCCAGCAGCCAGCAACGGGGGACCGGGGAGCTGTTTTTT. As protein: CASSQQRGTGELFF.

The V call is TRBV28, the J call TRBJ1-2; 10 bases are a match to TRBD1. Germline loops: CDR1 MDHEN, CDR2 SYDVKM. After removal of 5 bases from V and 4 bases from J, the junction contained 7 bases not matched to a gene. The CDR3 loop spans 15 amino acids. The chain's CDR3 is CASSLGTGAGYGYTF. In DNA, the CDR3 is TGTGCCAGCAGTCTCGGGACAGGGGCTGGCTATGGCTACACCTTC.

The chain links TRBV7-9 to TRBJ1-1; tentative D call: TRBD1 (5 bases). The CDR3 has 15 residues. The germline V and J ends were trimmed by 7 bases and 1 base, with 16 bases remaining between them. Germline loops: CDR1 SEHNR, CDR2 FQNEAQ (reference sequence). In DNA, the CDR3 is TGTGCCAGCACCCACCGACAGAAGCCGAACACTGAAGCTTTCTTT. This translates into CASTHRQKPNTEAFF.

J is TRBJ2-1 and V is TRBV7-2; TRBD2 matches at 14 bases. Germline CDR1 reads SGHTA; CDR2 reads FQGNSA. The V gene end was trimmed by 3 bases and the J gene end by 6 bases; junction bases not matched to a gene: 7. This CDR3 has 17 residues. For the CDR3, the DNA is TGTGCCAGCAGCTTTCAAGGACTAGCGGGGGGACCCAATGAGCAGTTCTTC. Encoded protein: CASSFQGLAGGPNEQFF. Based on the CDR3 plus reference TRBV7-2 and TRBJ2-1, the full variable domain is GAGVSQSPSNKVTEKGKDVELRCDPISGHTALYWYRQSLGQGLEFLIYFQGNSAPDKSGLPSDRFSAERTGGSVSTLTIQRTQQEDSAVYLCASSFQGLAGGPNEQFFGPGTRLTVL.

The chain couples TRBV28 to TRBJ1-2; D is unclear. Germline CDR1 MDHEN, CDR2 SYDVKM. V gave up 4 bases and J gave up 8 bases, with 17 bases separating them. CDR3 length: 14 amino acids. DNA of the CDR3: TGTGCCAGCAGTTCTCCAGTGGTGGGCAACGGCTACACCTTC. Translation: CASSSPVVGNGYTF.

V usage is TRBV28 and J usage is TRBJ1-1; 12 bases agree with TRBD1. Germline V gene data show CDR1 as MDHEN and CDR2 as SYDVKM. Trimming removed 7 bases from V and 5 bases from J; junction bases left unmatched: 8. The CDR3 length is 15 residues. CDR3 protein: CASKGTGGAGTEAFF. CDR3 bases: TGTGCCAGCAAAGGGACAGGGGGCGCTGGGACTGAAGCTTTCTTT.

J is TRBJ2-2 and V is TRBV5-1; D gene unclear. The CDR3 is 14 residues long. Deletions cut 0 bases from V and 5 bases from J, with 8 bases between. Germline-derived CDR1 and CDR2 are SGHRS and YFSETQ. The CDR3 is CASSLDLRTGELFF. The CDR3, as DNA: TGCGCCAGCAGCTTGGATTTGAGAACCGGGGAGCTGTTTTTT. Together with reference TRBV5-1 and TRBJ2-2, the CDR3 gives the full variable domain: KAGVTQTPRYLIKTRGQQVTLSCSPISGHRSVSWYQQTPGQGLQFLFEYFSETQRNKGNFPGRFSGRQFSNSRSEMNVSTLELGDSALYLCASSLDLRTGELFFGEGSRLTVL.

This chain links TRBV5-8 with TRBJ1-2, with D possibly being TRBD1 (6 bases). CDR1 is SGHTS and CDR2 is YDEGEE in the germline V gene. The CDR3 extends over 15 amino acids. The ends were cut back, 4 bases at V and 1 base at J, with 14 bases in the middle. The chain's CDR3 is CASSAGQSYNYGYTF. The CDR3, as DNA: TGTGCCAGCAGCGCCGGACAGTCCTATAACTATGGCTACACCTTC.

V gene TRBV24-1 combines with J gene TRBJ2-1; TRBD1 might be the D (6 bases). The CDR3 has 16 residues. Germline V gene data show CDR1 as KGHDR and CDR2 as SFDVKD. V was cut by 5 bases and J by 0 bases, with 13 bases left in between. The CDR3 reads CATSGTDHLSYNEQFF. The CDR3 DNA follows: TGTGCCACCAGTGGGACAGATCATCTCTCCTACAATGAGCAGTTCTTC.

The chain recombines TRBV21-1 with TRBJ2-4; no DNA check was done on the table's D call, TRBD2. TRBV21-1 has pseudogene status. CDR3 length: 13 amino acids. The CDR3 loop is CASNLIAKNIQYF. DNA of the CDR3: TGTGCCAGCAACCTAATAGCCAAAAACATTCAGTACTTC.

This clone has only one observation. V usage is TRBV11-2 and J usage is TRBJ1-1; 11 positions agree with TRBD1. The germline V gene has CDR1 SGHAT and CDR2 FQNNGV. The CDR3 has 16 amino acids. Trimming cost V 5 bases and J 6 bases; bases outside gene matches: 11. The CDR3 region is CASSRRNPGQGAEAFF. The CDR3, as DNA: TGTGCCAGCAGCCGTCGAAACCCGGGACAGGGGGCTGAAGCTTTCTTT. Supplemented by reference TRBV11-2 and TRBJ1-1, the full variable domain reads EAGVAQSPRYKIIEKRQSVAFWCNPISGHATLYWYQQILGQGPKLLIQFQNNGVVDDSQLPKDRFSAERLKGVDSTLKIQPAKLEDSAVYLCASSRRNPGQGAEAFFGQGTRLTVV.

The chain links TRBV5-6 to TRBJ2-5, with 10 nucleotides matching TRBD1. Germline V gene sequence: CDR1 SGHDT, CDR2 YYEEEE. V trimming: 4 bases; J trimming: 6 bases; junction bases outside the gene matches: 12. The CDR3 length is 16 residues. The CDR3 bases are TGTGCCAGCAGCGACTCCGGGACAGGGGTTGTGCAGACCCAGTACTTC. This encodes CASSDSGTGVVQTQYF.

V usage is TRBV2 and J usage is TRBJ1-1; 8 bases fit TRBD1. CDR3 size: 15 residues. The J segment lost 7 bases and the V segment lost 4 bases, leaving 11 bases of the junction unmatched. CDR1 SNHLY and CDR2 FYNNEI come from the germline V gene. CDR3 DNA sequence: TGTGCCAGCAGTGGTGGCAGGGGGCGAATTGGTGAAGCTTTCTTT. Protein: CASSGGRGRIGEAFF.

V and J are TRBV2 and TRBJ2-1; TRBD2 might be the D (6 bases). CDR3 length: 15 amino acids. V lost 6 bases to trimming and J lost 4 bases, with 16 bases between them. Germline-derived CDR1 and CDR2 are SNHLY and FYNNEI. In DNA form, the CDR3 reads TGTGCCAGCAGCGACAGAATGGGGGGATACAATGAGCAGTTCTTC. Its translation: CASSDRMGGYNEQFF.

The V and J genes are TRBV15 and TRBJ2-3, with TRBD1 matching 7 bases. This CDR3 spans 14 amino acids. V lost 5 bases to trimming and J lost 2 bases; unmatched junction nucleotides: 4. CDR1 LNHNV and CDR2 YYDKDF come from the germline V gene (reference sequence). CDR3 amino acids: CATSGGQATDTQYF. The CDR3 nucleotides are TGTGCCACCAGCGGCGGACAGGCCACAGATACGCAGTATTTT.

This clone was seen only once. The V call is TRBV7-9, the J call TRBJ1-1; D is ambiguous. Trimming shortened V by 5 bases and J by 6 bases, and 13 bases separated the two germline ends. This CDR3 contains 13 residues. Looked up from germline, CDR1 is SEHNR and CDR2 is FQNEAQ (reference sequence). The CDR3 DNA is TGTGCCAGCAGCCCTAGGGAGGTGTCTGAAGCTTTCTTT. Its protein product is CASSPREVSEAFF.

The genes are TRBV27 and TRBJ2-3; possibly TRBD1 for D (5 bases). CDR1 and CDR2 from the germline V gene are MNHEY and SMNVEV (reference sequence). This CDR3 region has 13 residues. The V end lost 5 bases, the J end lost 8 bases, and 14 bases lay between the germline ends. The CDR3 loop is CASSPTGQGTQYF. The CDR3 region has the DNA TGTGCCAGCAGTCCCACGGGTCAGGGTACGCAGTATTTT.

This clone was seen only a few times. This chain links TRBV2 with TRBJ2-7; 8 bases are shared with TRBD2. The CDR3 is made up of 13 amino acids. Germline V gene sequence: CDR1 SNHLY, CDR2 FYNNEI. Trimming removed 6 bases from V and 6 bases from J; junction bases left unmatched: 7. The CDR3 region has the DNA TGTGCCAGCAGCCAGGGACTAGTTGGCGAGCAGTACTTC. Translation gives CASSQGLVGEQYF. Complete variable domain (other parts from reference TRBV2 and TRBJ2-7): EPEVTQTPSHQVTQMGQEVILRCVPISNHLYFYWYRQILGQKVEFLVSFYNNEISEKSEIFDDQFSVERPDGSNFTLKIRSTKLEDSAMYFCASSQGLVGEQYFGPGTRLTVT.

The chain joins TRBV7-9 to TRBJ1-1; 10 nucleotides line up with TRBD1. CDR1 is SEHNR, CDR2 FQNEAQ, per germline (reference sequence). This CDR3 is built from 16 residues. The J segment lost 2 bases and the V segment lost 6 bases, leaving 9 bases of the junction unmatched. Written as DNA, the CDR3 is TGTGCCAGCAGGCCCTCTAGGGACAGGGGTAACACTGAAGCTTTCTTT. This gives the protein CASRPSRDRGNTEAFF.

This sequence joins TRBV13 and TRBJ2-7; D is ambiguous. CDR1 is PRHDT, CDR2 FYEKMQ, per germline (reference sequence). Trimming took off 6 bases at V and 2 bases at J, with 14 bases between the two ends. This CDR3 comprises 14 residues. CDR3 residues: CASRPTAAPYEQYF. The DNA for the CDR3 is TGTGCCAGCAGACCTACAGCAGCTCCCTACGAGCAGTACTTC.

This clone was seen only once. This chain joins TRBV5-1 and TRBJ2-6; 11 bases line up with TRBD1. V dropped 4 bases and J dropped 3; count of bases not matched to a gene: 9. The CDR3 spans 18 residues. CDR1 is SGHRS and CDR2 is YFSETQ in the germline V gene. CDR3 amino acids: CASSRRTGGAFGANVLTF. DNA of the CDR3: TGCGCCAGCAGCCGACGGACAGGGGGCGCGTTTGGGGCCAACGTCCTGACTTTC. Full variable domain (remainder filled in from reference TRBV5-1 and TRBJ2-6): KAGVTQTPRYLIKTRGQQVTLSCSPISGHRSVSWYQQTPGQGLQFLFEYFSETQRNKGNFPGRFSGRQFSNSRSEMNVSTLELGDSALYLCASSRRTGGAFGANVLTFGAGSRLTVL.

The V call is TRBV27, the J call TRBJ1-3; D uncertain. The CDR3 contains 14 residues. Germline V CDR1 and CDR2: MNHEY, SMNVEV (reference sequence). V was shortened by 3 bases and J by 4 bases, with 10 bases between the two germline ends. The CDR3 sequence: CASSFSGRGNTIYF. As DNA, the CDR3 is TGTGCCAGCAGTTTTTCGGGTCGCGGAAACACCATATATTTT.